This TCR beta chain was recovered during a study of cytomegalovirus exposure and HLA in healthy donors. The donors (healthy individuals) were bone marrow donors. The CDR3 is made up of 18 amino acids. V shed 4 bases and J 4 bases; nucleotides not matched to a gene: 10. From germline, CDR1 is SGDLS and CDR2 YYNGEE. The PCR contained 60 Vbeta and 13 Jbeta primers. Sequenced by immunoSEQ multiplex PCR; TCRdb stores in-frame clones only, minus some. Of roughly 98,000 clones listed, about 70% are singletons. This chain joins TRBV9 and TRBJ2-5; 16 positions match TRBD2. This clonotype originated in a female donor in good health and CMV-seropositive. Sequencing was performed on PBMCs. Written as DNA, the CDR3 is TGTGCCAGCAGCACTGGGACTAGCGGGGGGGGCCAACGAGAGACCCAGTACTTC. It codes for CASSTGTSGGGQRETQYF. The full variable domain, with the rest looked up from reference TRBV9 and TRBJ2-5, is DSGVTQTPKHLITATGQRVTLRCSPRSGDLSVYWYQQSLDQGLQFLIQYYNGEERAKGNILERFSAQQFPDLHSELNLSSLELGDSALYFCASSTGTSGGGQRETQYFGPGTRLLVL.